One and the same sample provided the 21 T cell receptor beta chains below, sequenced in a study of blood T cell repertoires in COVID-19. TCRdb's copy holds only in-frame clones and misses some; the assay was immunoSEQ multiplex PCR. The sample yields about 140,000 clones, 84% seen once. The sequenced sample consisted of peripheral blood. These receptor sequences come from a human donor in a cohort sampled during active COVID-19.

The chain is built from TRBV4-2 and TRBJ2-1, with 8 positions matching TRBD2. Germline lookup yields CDR1 LGHNA and CDR2 YNFKEQ. Unmatched junction bases numbered 11, after V lost 5 bases and J lost 8 bases. The CDR3 spans 15 residues. The CDR3, as DNA: TGTGCCAGCAGCGGTAGCGGGATCCATAACTATGAGCAGTTCTTC. This sequence encodes CASSGSGIHNYEQFF.

This clone appeared a single time. This sequence joins TRBV5-1 and TRBJ2-7; TRBD1 agrees at 10 bases. Germline V gives CDR1 SGHRS, CDR2 YFSETQ. The CDR3 consists of 15 residues. Losses at the gene ends were 4 bases for V and 2 bases for J; bases not matched to a gene: 6. The CDR3: CASSQGQGGTYEQYF. The CDR3 DNA sequence: TGCGCCAGCAGCCAAGGACAGGGGGGAACCTACGAGCAGTACTTC.

This clone appeared a few times. V usage is TRBV20-1 and J usage is TRBJ2-5; possible D gene TRBD1, 6 bases. Germline V gene lookup returns CDR1 DFQATT and CDR2 SNEGSKA (reference sequence). Trimming removed 6 bases at V and 5 bases at J, with 10 bases between. The CDR3 totals 11 residues. The CDR3 coding sequence is TGCAGTGCACAGGGTTCCGAGACCCAGTACTTC. Translating it yields CSAQGSETQYF.

The genes are TRBV18 and TRBJ2-3; 9 nucleotides align to TRBD1. V gave up 6 bases and J gave up 0 bases; unmatched junction bases: 13. In germline, CDR1 is KGHSH, CDR2 LQKENI. The CDR3 is 18 amino acids. The CDR3 loop is CASSPFRDREVSTDTQYF. The CDR3 DNA reads as TGTGCCAGCTCCCCGTTTAGGGACAGGGAAGTCAGCACAGATACGCAGTATTTT. Drawing the rest from reference TRBV18 and TRBJ2-3, the complete variable domain is NAGVMQNPRHLVRRRGQEARLRCSPMKGHSHVYWYRQLPEEGLKFMVYLQKENIIDESGMPKERFSAEFPKEGPSILRIQQVVRGDSAAYFCASSPFRDREVSTDTQYFGPGTRLTVL.

In its sample, this clone was seen once. This rearrangement joins TRBV5-1 to TRBJ2-7, with 10 bases matching TRBD2. Trimming removed 5 bases from V and 0 bases from J; junction bases left unmatched: 5. The V gene's germline CDR1 is SGHRS and CDR2 YFSETQ. This CDR3 contains 15 residues. This CDR3 is CASSSTSGASYEQYF. The CDR3 DNA reads as TGCGCCAGCAGTTCTACTAGCGGGGCCTCCTACGAGCAGTACTTC.

This clone was recorded once. The V gene is TRBV28, the J gene TRBJ1-2; TRBD1 agrees at 9 bases. V trimming: 3 bases; J trimming: 5 bases; junction bases outside the gene matches: 4. Germline assignment: CDR1 MDHEN and CDR2 SYDVKM. CDR3 length: 14 amino acids. The CDR3 spells CASSFPGTGYGYTF. Written as DNA, the CDR3 is TGTGCCAGCAGTTTCCCGGGGACAGGGTATGGCTACACCTTC.

The genes are TRBV5-1 and TRBJ2-3; no reliable D call. V dropped 6 bases and J dropped 2 bases, with 4 bases sitting between them. The CDR3 is 11 amino acids. Germline CDR1 and CDR2: SGHRS and YFSETQ. Written as DNA, the CDR3 is TGCGCCAGCACCCACACAGATACGCAGTATTTT. It yields the protein CASTHTDTQYF.

The rearrangement uses TRBV9 and TRBJ2-7; weak D call: TRBD1 (5 bases). V lost 0 bases to trimming and J lost 6 bases, with 10 bases between them. This CDR3 region has 13 residues. Germline assignment: CDR1 SGDLS and CDR2 YYNGEE. CDR3 region: CASSVAHRSEQYF. CDR3 nucleotides: TGTGCCAGCAGCGTAGCTCACAGGTCCGAGCAGTACTTC.

The chain links TRBV29-1 to TRBJ2-3; TRBD1 is a possible D gene (6 bases). Trimming cost V 7 bases and J 4 bases, with 15 bases left between them. The germline gives CDR1 SQVTM, CDR2 ANQGSEA. This CDR3 contains 13 residues. CDR3 loop: CSGKQGTPDTQYF. CDR3 sequence (DNA): TGCAGCGGGAAGCAGGGGACCCCAGATACGCAGTATTTT.

This chain connects TRBV27 to TRBJ1-6; D unresolved. The CDR3 extends over 18 amino acids. CDR1 and CDR2 from the germline V gene are MNHEY and SMNVEV (reference sequence). Trimming took 1 base from V and 0 from J, leaving 13 bases between them. CDR3 sequence (DNA): TGTGCCAGCAGTTTATTTGCAGGAATGAGCTCCTATAATTCACCCCTCCACTTT. It translates to CASSLFAGMSSYNSPLHF.

The chain uses TRBV2 and TRBJ1-2; D is uncertain. The CDR3 is made up of 14 amino acids. Trimming left V 2 bases short and J 5 bases short, with 12 bases between. Germline V gives CDR1 SNHLY, CDR2 FYNNEI. CDR3: CASSETQQPYGYTF. The CDR3 DNA is TGTGCCAGCAGTGAAACTCAACAGCCTTATGGCTACACCTTC.

This clone has a single count. The rearrangement joins TRBV29-1 to TRBJ2-1; a weak D match, TRBD2 (6 bases). V was trimmed by 1 base and J by 6 bases, leaving 10 bases between them. The CDR3 is 13 residues long. CDR1 is SQVTM and CDR2 is ANQGSEA in the germline V gene. The CDR3 loop is CSVEGVGGNEQFF. CDR3 coding DNA: TGCAGCGTTGAAGGGGTGGGGGGCAATGAGCAGTTCTTC.

The sample holds a few counts of this clone. The chain recombines TRBV2 with TRBJ1-6; the D is unclear. V lost 2 bases and J lost 9, with 5 bases in between. The CDR3 loop spans 12 amino acids. Germline V gives CDR1 SNHLY, CDR2 FYNNEI. The CDR3 DNA sequence: TGTGCCAGCAGTGAACCGGGTTCACCCCTCCACTTT. It codes for CASSEPGSPLHF.

V usage is TRBV6-5 and J usage is TRBJ1-2; 7 nucleotides match TRBD1. V lost 9 bases to trimming and J lost 3 bases; unmatched junction nucleotides: 4. Germline loops: CDR1 MNHEY, CDR2 SVGAGI. The CDR3 sequence is 12 residues long. The CDR3 reads CASGQVYYGYTF. The CDR3 DNA follows: TGTGCCAGTGGACAGGTATACTATGGCTACACCTTC.

This clone was seen a few times. This chain connects TRBV18 to TRBJ2-7, with D hard to call. CDR3 length: 12 amino acids. Per germline, CDR1 KGHSH and CDR2 LQKENI. V was pared by 2 bases and J by 3 bases, with 5 bases between. The CDR3 DNA reads TGTGCCAGCTCACCAAACAGCTACGAGCAGTACTTC. It is translated as CASSPNSYEQYF.

In nucleotides, the CDR3 is TGCGCCAGCAGCAAGGACAGTCCGACTACAGATACGCAGTATTTT. As protein: CASSKDSPTTDTQYF. The chain recombines TRBV4-1 with TRBJ2-3; tentative D call: TRBD1 (6 bases). This CDR3 has 15 amino acids. Germline loops: CDR1 MGHRA, CDR2 YSYEKL. Trimming stripped 5 bases from V and 3 bases from J, with 15 bases between.

J is TRBJ2-7 and V is TRBV18, with 8 bases fitting TRBD1. The CDR3 runs to 16 residues. The germline gives CDR1 KGHSH, CDR2 LQKENI. J was trimmed by 2 bases and V by 2 bases; bases with no gene match: 8. The CDR3 DNA follows: TGTGCCAGCTCACCATTACCGGGGACAGGTACCTACGAGCAGTACTTC. It yields the protein CASSPLPGTGTYEQYF.

This rearrangement joins TRBV5-1 to TRBJ1-2; 10 nucleotides line up with TRBD1. Germline values: CDR1 SGHRS, CDR2 YFSETQ. The CDR3 is 14 amino acids. V trimming: 4 bases; J trimming: 8 bases; junction bases outside the gene matches: 8. Here the CDR3 reads CASSTTTGGGGYTF. In nucleotides, the CDR3 is TGCGCCAGCAGCACCACGACAGGGGGCGGAGGCTACACCTTC.

This clone showed up just once. The chain couples TRBV11-2 to TRBJ1-1; 9 bases fit TRBD1. The CDR3 is 15 residues long. Looked up from germline, CDR1 is SGHAT and CDR2 is FQNNGV. After removal of 4 bases from V and 5 bases from J, the junction contained 8 bases not matched to a gene. Written as DNA, the CDR3 is TGTGCCAGCAGCTCTGTCGGGACAGGGTTGACTGAAGCTTTCTTT. It translates to CASSSVGTGLTEAFF.

This clone was picked up a small number of times. This chain joins TRBV28 and TRBJ1-5, with D possibly being TRBD1 (6 bases). CDR3 length equals 15 residues. CDR1 is MDHEN and CDR2 is SYDVKM in the germline V gene. The V end lost 6 bases, the J end lost 5 bases, and 17 bases lay between the germline ends. The CDR3 DNA is TGTGCCAGCAGGACGCCCGTTGGGGGCTATCAGCCCCAGCATTTT. It translates to CASRTPVGGYQPQHF.

The V gene is TRBV5-1, the J gene TRBJ1-4; D not resolved. The length of the CDR3 is 14 residues. The germline gives CDR1 SGHRS, CDR2 YFSETQ. V lost 10 bases and J lost 7, with 20 bases in between. CDR3 in amino acids: CACKSPGGGEKLFF. The CDR3 region has the DNA TGCGCCTGCAAGAGTCCGGGTGGTGGTGAAAAACTGTTTTTT. The full variable domain, with the rest looked up from reference TRBV5-1 and TRBJ1-4, is KAGVTQTPRYLIKTRGQQVTLSCSPISGHRSVSWYQQTPGQGLQFLFEYFSETQRNKGNFPGRFSGRQFSNSRSEMNVSTLELGDSALYLCACKSPGGGEKLFFGSGTQLSVL.